Listed here are 23 T cell receptor beta chains from one sample, sequenced in a study of T cells after yellow fever vaccination. A single record per CDR3 protein comes from TCRdb applying MiXCR to the 5' RACE reads. The table lists around 500,000 distinct CDR3 sequences, 20% to 25% of them singletons. The input for sequencing was PBMCs, taken 21 days after the first yellow fever vaccination. The receptor set was obtained from a young man who received the YFV17D yellow fever vaccine.

The chain joins TRBV3-1 to TRBJ2-3; D may correspond to TRBD1 or TRBD2 (7 bases each). CDR1 is LGHDT, CDR2 YNNKEL, per germline (reference sequence). The germline V and J ends were trimmed by 7 bases and 6 bases, with 11 bases remaining between them. This CDR3 comprises 12 residues. The CDR3 protein is CASTGGADTQYF. CDR3 bases: TGTGCCAGCACAGGGGGGGCCGATACGCAGTATTTT.

The table lists this clonotype with a few counts. V gene TRBV5-1 combines with J gene TRBJ1-1; D is perhaps TRBD1 (5 bases). The V gene's germline CDR1 is SGHRS and CDR2 YFSETQ. V lost 4 bases, J lost 4 bases, and 14 bases lay in between. This CDR3 has 14 residues. Here the CDR3 reads CASSLAPGPTEAFF. The CDR3 DNA sequence: TGCGCCAGCAGCCTGGCCCCAGGGCCCACTGAAGCTTTCTTT. Full variable domain (outside the CDR3, taken from reference TRBV5-1 and TRBJ1-1): KAGVTQTPRYLIKTRGQQVTLSCSPISGHRSVSWYQQTPGQGLQFLFEYFSETQRNKGNFPGRFSGRQFSNSRSEMNVSTLELGDSALYLCASSLAPGPTEAFFGQGTRLTVV.

This clonotype has a count of ten or more. The CDR3 DNA reads TGTGCCAGCAGCCTCTGGACTAGCGGGGGCGATGAGCAGTTCTTC. Its protein product is CASSLWTSGGDEQFF. V and J are TRBV7-6 and TRBJ2-1; 13 nucleotides agree with TRBD2. The CDR3 extends over 15 amino acids. From germline, CDR1 is SGHVS and CDR2 FNYEAQ. V trimming: 5 bases; J trimming: 8 bases; junction bases outside the gene matches: 6.

This clonotype was seen a few times. The CDR3 DNA reads TGCAGCGTTGAAAGCCGGGGGACCGGAAACACCATATATTTT. It specifies CSVESRGTGNTIYF. This chain joins TRBV29-1 and TRBJ1-3, with a tentative D call TRBD1 (5 bases). Germline V lookup: CDR1 SQVTM, CDR2 ANQGSEA. The V end lost 2 bases, the J end lost 4 bases, and 12 bases lay between the germline ends. The CDR3 is 14 residues long.

Only a few counts were recorded for this clonotype. The rearrangement links TRBV25-1 to TRBJ2-1; unclear D gene. The CDR3 loop spans 16 amino acids. Germline V lookup: CDR1 MGHDK, CDR2 SYGVNS. The V end was cut by 1 base, the J end by 0 bases, with 10 bases between. CDR3 in DNA: TGTGCCAGCAGTGAATGGGGTCAGAGCTCCTACAATGAGCAGTTCTTC. This encodes CASSEWGQSSYNEQFF.

The V call is TRBV7-2, the J call TRBJ2-5; 11 positions agree with TRBD1. The germline V gene encodes CDR1 SGHTA and CDR2 FQGNSA. With V trimmed by 1 base and J by 7 bases, 5 bases remained unmatched. The CDR3 consists of 15 residues. This CDR3 is CASSLGRGQGGTQYF. The CDR3 coding sequence is TGTGCCAGCAGCTTAGGGAGGGGACAGGGGGGGACCCAGTACTTC.

This clonotype has just a few counts. This rearrangement joins TRBV7-2 to TRBJ1-5; D is ambiguous. The V gene's germline CDR1 is SGHTA and CDR2 FQGNSA. V dropped 7 bases and J dropped 6 bases, with 16 bases sitting between them. CDR3 length: 14 residues. The CDR3 reads CASNPAGGSQPQHF. CDR3 bases: TGTGCCAGCAATCCGGCGGGAGGGAGTCAGCCCCAGCATTTT. Supplemented by reference TRBV7-2 and TRBJ1-5, the full variable domain reads GAGVSQSPSNKVTEKGKDVELRCDPISGHTALYWYRQSLGQGLEFLIYFQGNSAPDKSGLPSDRFSAERTGGSVSTLTIQRTQQEDSAVYLCASNPAGGSQPQHFGDGTRLSIL.

The J gene is TRBJ2-2, the V gene TRBV27, with D unresolved. CDR1 and CDR2 (germline): MNHEY, SMNVEV (reference sequence). V shed 3 bases and J shed 4 bases, with 15 bases lying between them. The CDR3 sequence is 16 residues long. Here the CDR3 reads CASSFCRACGTGELFF. The CDR3 nucleotides read TGTGCCAGCAGTTTCTGTCGGGCGTGTGGCACCGGGGAGCTGTTTTTT.

The gene calls are TRBV14 and TRBJ1-3; D remains unclear. The length of the CDR3 is 13 residues. Germline values: CDR1 SGHDN, CDR2 FVKESK. V was clipped by 4 bases and J by 5 bases, with 9 bases between them. The CDR3 DNA follows: TGTGCCAGCAGCCTTCTGACTAGAAACACCATATATTTT. It translates to CASSLLTRNTIYF.

This clonotype was counted only a few times. The V call is TRBV5-4, the J call TRBJ2-1; D is possibly TRBD1 or TRBD2 (5 bases each). Between the trimmed V and J ends, which lost 4 bases and 4 bases, there was a span of 9 bases. Germline V gene sequence: CDR1 SGHNT, CDR2 YYREEE (reference sequence). The CDR3 loop spans 13 amino acids. The CDR3 DNA is TGTGCCAGCAGCCGGGACGATTACAATGAGCAGTTCTTC. The encoded protein is CASSRDDYNEQFF.

The chain links TRBV4-3 to TRBJ2-5; D perhaps matches TRBD2 (6 bases). With 0 bases removed from V and 2 bases from J, the gap between germline ends came to 7 bases. The germline V gene encodes CDR1 LGHNA and CDR2 YSLEER. The CDR3 extends over 14 amino acids. CDR3 residues: CASSQEAGQETQYF. The CDR3 DNA reads as TGCGCCAGCAGCCAAGAGGCGGGGCAAGAGACCCAGTACTTC.

This clonotype was picked up a small number of times. The V and J genes are TRBV20-1 and TRBJ2-7, with TRBD1 identical over 8 bases. This CDR3 has 13 residues. V lost 6 bases, J lost 2 bases, and 6 bases stayed unmatched. Germline CDR1 DFQATT, CDR2 SNEGSKA (reference sequence). In DNA, the CDR3 is TGCAGTGCCAGCCGACAGGGGACCTACGAGCAGTACTTC. Protein product: CSASRQGTYEQYF.

This clonotype was seen only once. The genes are TRBV15 and TRBJ1-2; D is possibly TRBD1 (6 bases). CDR3 size: 15 residues. Germline V gene data show CDR1 as LNHNV and CDR2 as YYDKDF (reference sequence). The V end was cut by 1 base, the J end by 2 bases, with 11 bases between. In nucleotides, the CDR3 is TGTGCCACCAGCAGAGGGGACACGGAAAACTATGGCTACACCTTC. Its translation: CATSRGDTENYGYTF.

The V call is TRBV4-2, the J call TRBJ2-1; D call uncertain. This CDR3 is built from 14 residues. The V gene lost 8 bases and the J gene lost 6 bases, with 17 bases spanning the gap. Germline values: CDR1 LGHNA, CDR2 YNFKEQ. The CDR3 loop reads CASGPGLLCNEQFF. Written as DNA, the CDR3 is TGTGCCAGCGGCCCCGGGCTACTCTGCAATGAGCAGTTCTTC.

The chain employs TRBV20-1 and TRBJ2-2, with TRBD1 identical over 7 bases. The CDR3 runs to 14 residues. The junction had 3 bases not matched to a gene; V was cut back by 5 bases and J by 0 bases. Germline V gene sequence: CDR1 DFQATT, CDR2 SNEGSKA (reference sequence). In nucleotides, the CDR3 is TGCAGTGCTCACCAGGGGGCGAACACCGGGGAGCTGTTTTTT. This sequence encodes CSAHQGANTGELFF.

In this sample, this clonotype turned up a few times. The gene calls are TRBV29-1 and TRBJ2-3; 11 bases agree with TRBD2. The V gene's germline CDR1 is SQVTM and CDR2 ANQGSEA. The CDR3 covers 15 residues. The V gene end was trimmed by 7 bases and the J gene end by 6 bases; junction bases not matched to a gene: 12. The CDR3 protein is CSARRLAGGGDTQYF. For the CDR3, the DNA is TGCAGCGCCAGACGGCTAGCGGGGGGAGGGGATACGCAGTATTTT.

The gene calls are TRBV27 and TRBJ1-5; TRBD1 agrees at 12 bases. The germline CDR1 and CDR2 sequences are MNHEY and SMNVEV (reference sequence). CDR3 size: 17 residues. The V segment lost 6 bases and the J segment 7 bases; nucleotides outside the gene matches: 13. CDR3 loop: CASSLRPPGTGGQPQHF. Here the CDR3 DNA reads TGTGCCAGCAGCCTACGACCCCCCGGGACAGGGGGCCAGCCCCAGCATTTT.

The rearrangement uses TRBV28 and TRBJ2-2; no firm D call. In germline, CDR1 is MDHEN, CDR2 SYDVKM. This CDR3 is built from 14 residues. V was cut by 4 bases and J by 6 bases, with 12 bases left in between. The CDR3 DNA reads as TGTGCCAGCAGTTCACAACCGGGCTCCGGGGAGCTGTTTTTT. It specifies CASSSQPGSGELFF.

This clonotype turned up a few times. The chain links TRBV28 to TRBJ2-7; D is tentatively TRBD1 or TRBD2 (5 bases each). In germline, CDR1 is MDHEN, CDR2 SYDVKM. Trimming pared 3 bases from V and 4 bases from J, leaving 7 bases between. The CDR3 is made up of 12 amino acids. The CDR3 is CASSFWGYEQYV. CDR3 coding DNA: TGTGCCAGCAGTTTTTGGGGGTACGAGCAGTACGTC.

CDR3 coding DNA: TGTGCCAGCAGCCAAGAGCGGATGGGGGAGACCCAGTACTTC. Translating it yields CASSQERMGETQYF. The chain has TRBV14 and TRBJ2-5, with D hard to call. Trimming removed 0 bases from V and 5 bases from J, with 10 bases in between. The CDR3 runs to 14 residues. The germline gives CDR1 SGHDN, CDR2 FVKESK.

This clonotype was seen more than once but under ten times. The genes are TRBV12-3 or TRBV12-4 and TRBJ1-1; 7 nucleotides agree with TRBD1. This CDR3 spans 14 amino acids. The J segment lost 5 bases and the V segment lost 5 bases, leaving 8 bases of the junction unmatched. The CDR3: CASSIRQGYTEAFF. The CDR3 DNA is TGTGCCAGCAGTATCCGACAGGGATATACTGAAGCTTTCTTT.

V gene TRBV12-3 or TRBV12-4 combines with J gene TRBJ2-1, with 10 bases fitting TRBD2. The CDR3 contains 14 residues. The junction had 6 bases not matched to a gene; V was cut back by 6 bases and J by 7 bases. DNA for the CDR3: TGTGCCAGCAGCCTTAGCGGGGGGTCAAATGAGCAGTTCTTC. Amino acid sequence: CASSLSGGSNEQFF.

The chain joins TRBV9 to TRBJ2-3; TRBD2 might be the D (6 bases). V dropped 0 bases and J dropped 0 bases, with 8 bases sitting between them. Germline values: CDR1 SGDLS, CDR2 YYNGEE. This CDR3 is built from 15 residues. The CDR3 reads CASSVAAGSTDTQYF. DNA of the CDR3: TGTGCCAGCAGCGTAGCGGCGGGGAGCACAGATACGCAGTATTTT.